The clone carrying this TCR beta chain has only a few counts. The source of the sample is a study of type 1 and type 2 diabetes patients. Whole-study context: T cells were magnetically sorted from PBMCs as CD4+ or CD8+ subsets.

PCR was run on genomic DNA. Multiplex PCR with 30 forward and 13 reverse primers amplified the TCR beta CDR3. TCRdb reanalysed the multiplex PCR reads using MiXCR and keeps one entry per CDR3 protein. The data contain 270,000 or so distinct CDR3 sequences, more than 45% of them seen just once; the ten biggest clones take up around 15%. Trimming shortened V by 4 bases and J by 3 bases, and 10 bases separated the two germline ends. Per germline, CDR1 SGDLS and CDR2 YYNGEE. This CDR3 comprises 14 residues. This chain connects TRBV9 to TRBJ2-2; D perhaps matches TRBD2 (6 bases). The TCR sequence derives from a young man with type 2 diabetes. Sequencing input: peripheral blood mononuclear cells (PBMCs). Here the CDR3 reads CASSPGGYTGELFF. In nucleotides, the CDR3 is TGTGCCAGCAGCCCCGGGGGTTACACCGGGGAGCTGTTTTTT. Full variable domain (remainder filled in from reference TRBV9 and TRBJ2-2): DSGVTQTPKHLITATGQRVTLRCSPRSGDLSVYWYQQSLDQGLQFLIQYYNGEERAKGNILERFSAQQFPDLHSELNLSSLELGDSALYFCASSPGGYTGELFFGEGSRLTVL.